This TCR beta chain comes out of a study of molecular identifiers for immune sequencing clone quantification (dated by TCRdb to between 2018 and 2020). With respect to the entire study: For a replicate experiment, the RNA from either approximately 20,000 or 100,000 naive CD8 T cells was divided into five aliquots, and four of those aliquots went on to sequencing. This methods study used CD8 T cells to benchmark TCR RNA copy counting and molecular-identifier clustering-based TCR repertoire sequencing (MIDCIRS). The paper as a whole reports these results and caveats: Without barcode sub-clustering, chimeric consensus sequences inflated TCR diversity; chimeras reached as high as 47%. Even against a background of one million naive CD8 T cells, spiked-in Jurkat TCR RNA amounting to a single cell's worth was reported to be detectable. Around 2.9 recovered TCR RNA copies per cell were obtained by modeling, versus approximately 9 by digital PCR, implying a capture efficiency of about 30%. The naive libraries included spiked-in Jurkat TCR RNA (roughly nine copies' worth), and this RNA is not part of the donor repertoire. In CMV-specific effector cells, clones with more than 20 RNA copies accounted for over 98% of molecules, whereas in naive cells such clones accounted for under 1%. Identical TCR molecules sharing a barcode could cause highly expanded clone sizes to be underestimated.

Reading from cysteine to phenylalanine, the CDR3 counts 19 amino acids. The kept DNA is CDR3 alone, 57 bases in frame from the first base. The germline V gene provides CDR1 LGHNA and CDR2 YSLEER. V and J lose 1 base and 0 bases, and a span of 16 bases separates them. This clonotype was counted ten times or more. Its cognate antigen has yet to be identified. No base quality information exists; no much larger clone differs at one position. Libraries of naive CD8 T cells were built from about 20,000 to 1,000,000 sorted cells, with 10%, 30% or 50% of the purified RNA used. On a BD FACSAria II, naive CD8 T cells were FACS-sorted as CD8+CD4-CCR7+CD45RA+ and collected into RLT Plus buffer. Detection sensitivity was tested by spiking Jurkat RNA equal to over 8 TCR copies' worth into samples containing 20,000-1,000,000 naive CD8 T cells. CD8 T cells were enriched using RosetteSep CD8+ T Cell Enrichment Cocktail and Ficoll-Paque, and the enriched cells then underwent ACK red cell lysis.

Library preparation used PCR. The sample was run on a NextSeq 500. Bulk TCR libraries were prepared as previously described, using TCR primers listed in Table S5. Total RNA was purified with the Qiagen AllPrep DNA/RNA kit. Before analysis, reads from multiple sequencing runs of the same library were pooled. On the study's bioinformatics: Reads were retained only if the reads had an exact TCR constant sequence, and the retained reads were trimmed to 150 nt and grouped according to their 12-nt molecular barcodes. Reads within each barcode group were sub-clustered using a 15% Levenshtein threshold, and quality-weighted consensus sequences were constructed for each RNA molecule. Non-functional sequences were excluded, and lower-count sequences lying one edit away from another sequence were also excluded. Barcode sub-clusters with fewer than 20% of the maximum read count were removed, based on fitting two negative binomial distributions. The public sequencing data were trimmed at Q25 with fastp and processed into clonotypes with MiXCR by TCRdb, which kept only in-frame beta chains. Duplicate CDR3 protein sequences are folded into a single record with the most common DNA and genes. TCRdb, not the original authors, processed these V and J calls. The sample table records roughly 630,000 distinct CDR3 sequences; roughly 25% of these occur just once. The top ten clonotypes cover approximately 0.75% of the sample.

Recombination connected TRBV4-3 to TRBJ2-6, and possibly TRBD1, on 8 matching bases. This receptor was taken from a human donor in good health. Some libraries in this study had Jurkat cell RNA spiked in. Sequencing used naive CD8+ T cells from blood, with Jurkat cell RNA spiked in. The intended sense of this specimen's cell subset or site label: FACS-sorted CD8+CD4-CCR7+CD45RA+ naive T cells. The DNA sequence is TGCGCCAGCAGCCAAGTATTTACAGGGGGGGACTCTGGGGCCAACGTCCTGACTTTC. This sequence encodes CASSQVFTGGDSGANVLTF.